The rows below give T cell receptor beta chains drawn from one sample of a study of T cells after yellow fever vaccination. TCRdb re-derived calls from the 5' RACE reads in MiXCR, one entry per CDR3 protein. Altogether about 160,000 distinct CDR3 sequences are present, over 7% being singletons, with the ten largest covering under 40%. The material sequenced was CD8+ T cells sorted from PBMCs, taken 45 days after the yellow fever booster vaccination. The receptors were gathered from a man younger than 35 who received the YFV17D yellow fever vaccine. Both conserved end residues are part of each CDR3. A D gene is named only where the DNA matches it firmly. Clone sizes are given selectively: once, few, many, or a class where the clone is expanded.

D	V	J	size	DNA	CDR3
NA	TRBV5-8	TRBJ2-5	NA	TGTGCCAGCAGCTCCTTGCGGGTTTCGACCCAGTACTTC	CASSSLRVSTQYF
TRBD1	TRBV5-1	TRBJ1-1	many	TGCGCCAGCAGAGGGACAGGGGGGACGAACACTGAAGCTTTCTTT	CASRGTGGTNTEAFF
NA	TRBV4-1	TRBJ2-1	NA	TGCGCCAGCAGCCAAGCGGGACTCCACAATGAGCAGTTCTTC	CASSQAGLHNEQFF
NA	TRBV29-1	TRBJ1-2	NA	TGCAGCGTTGCCGGGACGGTATCCCGGGACTATGGCTACACCTTC	CSVAGTVSRDYGYTF
NA	TRBV4-2	TRBJ2-6	many	TGTGCCAGCAGCCAAGATAACAACTCTGGGGCCAACGTCCTGACTTTC	CASSQDNNSGANVLTF
NA	TRBV13	TRBJ2-6	NA	TGTGCCAGCACAACGGGGGGGGCCAACGTCCTGACTTTC	CASTTGGANVLTF
TRBD1	TRBV28	TRBJ2-2	NA	TGTGCCAGCAGTCACCGACAGGGAGACGGGGAGCTGTTTTTT	CASSHRQGDGELFF
TRBD2	TRBV6-2/TRBV6-3	TRBJ2-1	NA	TGTGCCAGCACGGTTTTCGCGGGGGGGCCCAATGAGCAGTTCTTC	CASTVFAGGPNEQFF
TRBD2	TRBV4-1	TRBJ2-1	few	TGCGCCAGCAGCCCACGACTAGCGGGTTTCAATGAGCAGTTCTTC	CASSPRLAGFNEQFF
NA	TRBV29-1	TRBJ2-1	NA	TGCAGCGTTGACCGTGAGCAGTTCTTC	CSVDREQFF
NA	TRBV5-5	TRBJ2-7	once	TGTGCCAGCAGCGCCGGGCTACTGGGGGGCGAGCAGTACTTC	CASSAGLLGGEQYF
NA	TRBV27	TRBJ1-6	NA	TGTGCCAGCAGGTTTGGTTCCTATAATTCACCCCTCCACTTT	CASRFGSYNSPLHF
NA	TRBV7-9	TRBJ2-1	few	TGTGCCAGCAGCTTAGAGTTCGGCCCCTCCTACAATGAGCAGTTCTTC	CASSLEFGPSYNEQFF
NA	TRBV12-3/TRBV12-4	TRBJ2-5	NA	TGTGCCAGCAGTTTTGGGGTTGTCCAGTACTTC	CASSFGVVQYF
NA	TRBV6-2/TRBV6-3	TRBJ2-5	NA	TGTGCCAGGAGAGGGGGAAACCAAGAGACCCAGTACTTC	CARRGGNQETQYF
NA	TRBV6-5	TRBJ2-6	NA	TGTGCCAGCAGTAGTCCGGGATCGGGGGCCAACGTCCTGACTTTC	CASSSPGSGANVLTF
NA	TRBV6-5	TRBJ2-7	few	TGTGCCAGCAAGCGGGCCCAAAACGAGCAGTACTTC	CASKRAQNEQYF
NA	TRBV11-2	TRBJ1-1	NA	TGTGCCAGCAGCTTAGTGGGGGGATCGGCTGAAGCTTTCTTT	CASSLVGGSAEAFF
NA	TRBV12-3/TRBV12-4	TRBJ1-1	once	TGTGCCAGCAGTTCACGGGGGATGGGATTCCTTAACACTGAAGCTTTCTTT	CASSSRGMGFLNTEAFF
NA	TRBV20-1	TRBJ1-3	NA	TGCAGTGCTAGAGATGGCGGCGGCACTGGAAACACCATATATTTT	CSARDGGGTGNTIYF
NA	TRBV7-6	TRBJ1-2	NA	TGTGCCAGCAGCTTAAACCACTTTCCCTATGGCTACACCTTC	CASSLNHFPYGYTF
NA	TRBV4-3	TRBJ2-7	many	TGCGCCAGCAGCCAAGAAGTAGGGGTCTACGAGCAGTACTTC	CASSQEVGVYEQYF